This is a list of T cell receptor beta chains from one sample in a study of control samples from healthy donors and cancer patients. Libraries were prepared by immunoSEQ multiplex PCR; TCRdb keeps only in-frame clonotypes and omits some of them. Counted here are approximately 83,000 clones, 85% to 95% occurring once; the ten biggest clones make up nearly 1.5%. Sequenced input: blood. The receptors come from a woman aged 30 to 39 in good health. Both conserved end residues are part of each CDR3. A D gene is named only where the DNA matches it firmly. Only some rows state a clone size, as once, few, many or a class for expanded clones.

J gene: TRBJ2-4; V gene: TRBV13; D gene: .; clone size: .; CDR3 DNA: TGTGCCAGCAGCTTAGTAGATAGCGACATTCAGTACTTC; CDR3 protein: CASSLVDSDIQYF
J gene: TRBJ1-1; V gene: TRBV6-5; D gene: TRBD1; clone size: .; CDR3 DNA: TGTGCCAGCAGCCGGGACAGGGCCACTGAAGCTTTCTTT; CDR3 protein: CASSRDRATEAFF
J gene: TRBJ2-2; V gene: TRBV9; D gene: TRBD2; clone size: .; CDR3 DNA: TGTGCCAGCAGCGGGGGACTAGCGGGGCGTCGCACCGGGGAGCTGTTTTTT; CDR3 protein: CASSGGLAGRRTGELFF
J gene: TRBJ1-2; V gene: TRBV3-1/TRBV3-2; D gene: .; clone size: once; CDR3 DNA: TGTGCCAGCAGCCCCTGGGGGGGTGGCTACACCTTC; CDR3 protein: CASSPWGGGYTF
J gene: TRBJ2-1; V gene: TRBV2; D gene: .; clone size: .; CDR3 DNA: TGTGCCAGCAGTGATCAGGGGTATGAGCAGTTCTTC; CDR3 protein: CASSDQGYEQFF
J gene: TRBJ1-4; V gene: TRBV27; D gene: TRBD1; clone size: .; CDR3 DNA: TGTGCCAGCAGACCAGGGGACCAGGGGGCTAATGAAAAACTGTTTTTT; CDR3 protein: CASRPGDQGANEKLFF
J gene: TRBJ1-6; V gene: TRBV5-1; D gene: .; clone size: .; CDR3 DNA: TGCGCCAGCAGCTTGGGTCGGGGTTGGGGTAATTCACCCCTCCACTTT; CDR3 protein: CASSLGRGWGNSPLHF
J gene: TRBJ2-7; V gene: TRBV11-2; D gene: TRBD1; clone size: .; CDR3 DNA: TGTGCCAGCACCCTAAGGACAGGGAGCTCCTACGAGCAGTACTTC; CDR3 protein: CASTLRTGSSYEQYF
J gene: TRBJ1-4; V gene: TRBV6-1; D gene: TRBD1; clone size: .; CDR3 DNA: TGTGCCAGCAGTGAGTTGGGGGACAGCCCAGAAAAACTGTTTTTT; CDR3 protein: CASSELGDSPEKLFF
J gene: TRBJ2-7; V gene: TRBV7-9; D gene: .; clone size: .; CDR3 DNA: TGTGCCAGCAGCTTAGGACAGTACGAGCAGTACTTC; CDR3 protein: CASSLGQYEQYF
J gene: TRBJ2-2; V gene: TRBV11-2; D gene: .; clone size: .; CDR3 DNA: TGTGCCAGCAGCGCGGGGGCGACAGGGTTGTGGACCGGGGAGCTGTTTTTT; CDR3 protein: CASSAGATGLWTGELFF
J gene: TRBJ1-1; V gene: TRBV6-1; D gene: TRBD1; clone size: .; CDR3 DNA: TGTGCCAGCAGTGAACCCCGGCCAGGGGGCTTGAACACTGAAGCTTTCTTT; CDR3 protein: CASSEPRPGGLNTEAFF
J gene: TRBJ1-1; V gene: TRBV5-8; D gene: .; clone size: .; CDR3 DNA: TGTGCCAGCAGTAAAGACAGGCCGAACACTGAAGCTTTCTTT; CDR3 protein: CASSKDRPNTEAFF
J gene: TRBJ2-6; V gene: TRBV7-4; D gene: .; clone size: .; CDR3 DNA: TGTGCCAGCGGGGTGGGGAGCGCTGGCGTCCTGACTTTC; CDR3 protein: CASGVGSAGVLTF
J gene: TRBJ2-5; V gene: TRBV18; D gene: .; clone size: .; CDR3 DNA: TGTGCCAGCTCATGGGGGCAAGAGACCCAGTACTTC; CDR3 protein: CASSWGQETQYF
J gene: TRBJ1-3; V gene: TRBV5-6; D gene: .; clone size: .; CDR3 DNA: TGTGCCAGCAGCCCTAGACAGGCGGTCCACACCATATATTTT; CDR3 protein: CASSPRQAVHTIYF
J gene: TRBJ2-7; V gene: TRBV7-6; D gene: .; clone size: .; CDR3 DNA: TGTGCCAACCGGATGGGTAGCGCGCGCTCCTACGAGCAGTACTTC; CDR3 protein: CANRMGSARSYEQYF
J gene: TRBJ1-2; V gene: TRBV2; D gene: TRBD1; clone size: few; CDR3 DNA: TGTGCCAGCAGTGTGGGACAGGGGATCGGTGGCTACACCTTC; CDR3 protein: CASSVGQGIGGYTF
J gene: TRBJ1-5; V gene: TRBV12-3/TRBV12-4; D gene: .; clone size: .; CDR3 DNA: TGTGCCAGCAGTTTGGGGAATCAGCCCCAGCATTTT; CDR3 protein: CASSLGNQPQHF
J gene: TRBJ2-1; V gene: TRBV6-5; D gene: .; clone size: .; CDR3 DNA: TGTGCCAGCAGTTACTCGTTTGGGTTCGATGAGCAGTTCTTC; CDR3 protein: CASSYSFGFDEQFF
J gene: TRBJ2-5; V gene: TRBV2; D gene: .; clone size: .; CDR3 DNA: TGTGCCAGCAGGGGGGGAGAGACCCAGTACTTC; CDR3 protein: CASRGGETQYF
J gene: TRBJ1-1; V gene: TRBV9; D gene: .; clone size: .; CDR3 DNA: TGTGCCAGCAGCCCAGGGGTGGGCACTGAAGCTTTCTTT; CDR3 protein: CASSPGVGTEAFF
J gene: TRBJ1-6; V gene: TRBV13; D gene: .; clone size: .; CDR3 DNA: TGTGCCAGCAGCTTACGGCAGATCGGGTCACCCCTCCACTTT; CDR3 protein: CASSLRQIGSPLHF
J gene: TRBJ2-5; V gene: TRBV28; D gene: .; clone size: .; CDR3 DNA: TGTGCCAGCAGTGGGAATGGGGTGAGGGAAGAGACCCAGTACTTC; CDR3 protein: CASSGNGVREETQYF
J gene: TRBJ2-5; V gene: TRBV19; D gene: TRBD1; clone size: once; CDR3 DNA: TGTGCCAGTAGTATGGGGGACAGGCTGGGGGAGACCCAGTACTTC; CDR3 protein: CASSMGDRLGETQYF
J gene: TRBJ2-1; V gene: TRBV9; D gene: .; clone size: .; CDR3 DNA: TGTGCCAGCAGCGTGTCAGGGAACTCCTACAATGAGCAGTTCTTC; CDR3 protein: CASSVSGNSYNEQFF
J gene: TRBJ2-3; V gene: TRBV5-1; D gene: TRBD1; clone size: .; CDR3 DNA: TGCGCCAGCAGCCGAGAACAGGGGGCACCCACAGATACGCAGTATTTT; CDR3 protein: CASSREQGAPTDTQYF
J gene: TRBJ2-2; V gene: TRBV7-6; D gene: .; clone size: .; CDR3 DNA: TGTGCCAGCAGCAGATCACAGAGAACGAACACCGGGGAGCTGTTTTTT; CDR3 protein: CASSRSQRTNTGELFF
J gene: TRBJ2-7; V gene: TRBV5-1; D gene: TRBD1; clone size: .; CDR3 DNA: TGCGCCAGCAGCTTGGCTCTTAGACAGGGTGTGGACCAACTTCACTACGAGCAGTACTTC; CDR3 protein: CASSLALRQGVDQLHYEQYF
J gene: TRBJ1-3; V gene: TRBV6-1; D gene: .; clone size: once; CDR3 DNA: TGTGCCAGCAGTGAAGGTCCAGGGCGGTCTGGAAACACCATATATTTT; CDR3 protein: CASSEGPGRSGNTIYF
J gene: TRBJ1-2; V gene: TRBV27; D gene: TRBD1; clone size: .; CDR3 DNA: TGTGCCAGCGGGGCAGGGGGCAATGGCTACACCTTC; CDR3 protein: CASGAGGNGYTF
J gene: TRBJ2-5; V gene: TRBV6-5; D gene: .; clone size: .; CDR3 DNA: TGTGCCAGCCATGGAGTCTGGGAGACCCAGTACTTC; CDR3 protein: CASHGVWETQYF
J gene: TRBJ1-6; V gene: TRBV2; D gene: .; clone size: .; CDR3 DNA: TGTGCCAGCAGTTTGGCGGAGAGCTCCTATAATTCACCCCTCCACTTT; CDR3 protein: CASSLAESSYNSPLHF
J gene: TRBJ1-2; V gene: TRBV28; D gene: .; clone size: once; CDR3 DNA: TGTGCCAGCAGTTCCCATACACAGGGTAACTATGGCTACACCTTC; CDR3 protein: CASSSHTQGNYGYTF
J gene: TRBJ1-1; V gene: TRBV12-3/TRBV12-4; D gene: .; clone size: .; CDR3 DNA: TGTGCCAGCAGTTTTGTGACAGAGACTGAAGCTTTCTTT; CDR3 protein: CASSFVTETEAFF
J gene: TRBJ2-1; V gene: TRBV11-3; D gene: TRBD2; clone size: once; CDR3 DNA: TGTGCCAGCAGCTTAGAACTAGCGGGAGGGGTTGAGCAGTTCTTC; CDR3 protein: CASSLELAGGVEQFF
J gene: TRBJ2-2; V gene: TRBV10-3; D gene: .; clone size: .; CDR3 DNA: TGTGCCATCGGGGGGAACACCGGGGAGCTGTTTTTT; CDR3 protein: CAIGGNTGELFF
J gene: TRBJ2-7; V gene: TRBV3-1/TRBV3-2; D gene: .; clone size: once; CDR3 DNA: TGTGCCAGCAGCCTGACAGGCTTGAGGGAGCAGTACTTC; CDR3 protein: CASSLTGLREQYF
J gene: TRBJ2-6; V gene: TRBV4-1; D gene: TRBD2; clone size: .; CDR3 DNA: TGCGCCAGCAGCAAACACAATAGCGGGAGGTCTGGGGCCAACGTCCTGACTTTC; CDR3 protein: CASSKHNSGRSGANVLTF
J gene: TRBJ2-7; V gene: TRBV18; D gene: .; clone size: few; CDR3 DNA: TGTGCCAGCTCACCCCTGACTACTTTCGAGCAGTACTTC; CDR3 protein: CASSPLTTFEQYF